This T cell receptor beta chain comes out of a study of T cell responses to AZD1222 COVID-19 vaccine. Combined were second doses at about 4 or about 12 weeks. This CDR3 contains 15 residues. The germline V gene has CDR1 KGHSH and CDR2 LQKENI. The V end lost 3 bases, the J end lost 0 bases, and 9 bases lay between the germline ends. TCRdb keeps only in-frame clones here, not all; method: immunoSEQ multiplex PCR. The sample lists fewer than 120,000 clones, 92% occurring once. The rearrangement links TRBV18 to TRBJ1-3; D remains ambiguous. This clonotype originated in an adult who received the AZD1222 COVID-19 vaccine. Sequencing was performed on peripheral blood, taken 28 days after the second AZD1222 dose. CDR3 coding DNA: TGTGCCAGCTCACCTCAGGTCGGCTCTGGAAACACCATATATTTT. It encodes CASSPQVGSGNTIYF.